This is a list of T cell receptor beta chains from one sample in a study of post-analysis software for immune sequencing data. Each CDR3 protein gets one entry after TCRdb re-called the PCR reads with MiXCR. This table holds a few hundred thousand distinct CDR3 sequences, 39% found once. Input material: blood. These receptors all stem from a girl aged 2-10 years with multiple sclerosis. Each CDR3 is given with its conserved first and last residue. A D gene is named only where the DNA matches it firmly. Expanded clones get a size class; other rows say once, few or many, or leave the size out.

CDR3 DNA: TGCAGCGTTGAAGATGGGTGGGTCCACGAGCAGTACTTC; CDR3 protein: CSVEDGWVHEQYF; D gene: NA; V gene: TRBV29-1; clone size: NA; J gene: TRBJ2-7
CDR3 DNA: TGTGCCAGCAGCCCCTATGACATCTCCTACGAGCAGTACTTC; CDR3 protein: CASSPYDISYEQYF; D gene: NA; V gene: TRBV7-9; clone size: few; J gene: TRBJ2-7
CDR3 DNA: TGTGCCACCAGTGATTCGGGACTAGCGGGAGAGTGGGCCCACGAGCAGTACTTC; CDR3 protein: CATSDSGLAGEWAHEQYF; D gene: TRBD2; V gene: TRBV24-1; clone size: few; J gene: TRBJ2-7
CDR3 DNA: TGTGCCACCAGGGAGCTTAGCACAGATACGCAGTATTTT; CDR3 protein: CATRELSTDTQYF; D gene: NA; V gene: TRBV15; clone size: NA; J gene: TRBJ2-3
CDR3 DNA: TGCAGCGTTGAGGAGGAAAAACTGTTTTTT; CDR3 protein: CSVEEEKLFF; D gene: NA; V gene: TRBV29-1; clone size: NA; J gene: TRBJ1-4
CDR3 DNA: TGCGCCAGCAGCCAAGGCGGACAGGGGCTCTCCTACGAGCAGTACTTC; CDR3 protein: CASSQGGQGLSYEQYF; D gene: TRBD1; V gene: TRBV4-3; clone size: few; J gene: TRBJ2-7
CDR3 DNA: TGCGCCAGCAGCCCTCCGGGCTCGAGCACCGGGGAGCGGTTTTTT; CDR3 protein: CASSPPGSSTGERFF; D gene: NA; V gene: TRBV4-1; clone size: NA; J gene: TRBJ2-2
CDR3 DNA: TGCAGCGTTGCGCTCAGGACATCTATAGCCAAAAACATTCAGTACTTC; CDR3 protein: CSVALRTSIAKNIQYF; D gene: NA; V gene: TRBV29-1; clone size: NA; J gene: TRBJ2-4
CDR3 DNA: TGTGCCAGCAGCCCCGAGGGGACAGGGAAGGAGCCCCAGCATTTT; CDR3 protein: CASSPEGTGKEPQHF; D gene: TRBD1; V gene: TRBV7-9; clone size: NA; J gene: TRBJ1-5
CDR3 DNA: TGTGCCAGCAGCCGAATGGACAGGGGCTTTGAGACCCAGTACTTC; CDR3 protein: CASSRMDRGFETQYF; D gene: TRBD1; V gene: TRBV14; clone size: few; J gene: TRBJ2-5
CDR3 DNA: TGTGCCACCAGCAAGGTACTAGCGGGTGAGGTTGAGCAGTTCTTC; CDR3 protein: CATSKVLAGEVEQFF; D gene: TRBD2; V gene: TRBV15; clone size: NA; J gene: TRBJ2-1
CDR3 DNA: TGCGCCAGCAGCCTGACGCGGACGAACACTGAAGCTTTCTTT; CDR3 protein: CASSLTRTNTEAFF; D gene: NA; V gene: TRBV5-1; clone size: few; J gene: TRBJ1-1
CDR3 DNA: TGTGCCAGCAGTCCCGGGGGGACTTCTATATACAATGAGCAGTTCTTC; CDR3 protein: CASSPGGTSIYNEQFF; D gene: TRBD2; V gene: TRBV12-3/TRBV12-4; clone size: NA; J gene: TRBJ2-1
CDR3 DNA: TGTGCCAGCAGCCCCGGTGATAGCGGGAGATACAATGAGCAGTTCTTC; CDR3 protein: CASSPGDSGRYNEQFF; D gene: TRBD2; V gene: TRBV4-2; clone size: NA; J gene: TRBJ2-1
CDR3 DNA: TGCGCCAGCAGCTTGGGGGGGACAGCGTTACAGCCCCAGCATTTT; CDR3 protein: CASSLGGTALQPQHF; D gene: TRBD1; V gene: TRBV5-1; clone size: NA; J gene: TRBJ1-5
CDR3 DNA: TGCGCCAGCAGCCAGGGGGGTAAAGAGACCCAGTACTTC; CDR3 protein: CASSQGGKETQYF; D gene: NA; V gene: TRBV4-1; clone size: NA; J gene: TRBJ2-5
CDR3 DNA: TGCAGCGTTGTCGGGAGGGCCACAGATACGCAGTATTTT; CDR3 protein: CSVVGRATDTQYF; D gene: TRBD2; V gene: TRBV29-1; clone size: few; J gene: TRBJ2-3